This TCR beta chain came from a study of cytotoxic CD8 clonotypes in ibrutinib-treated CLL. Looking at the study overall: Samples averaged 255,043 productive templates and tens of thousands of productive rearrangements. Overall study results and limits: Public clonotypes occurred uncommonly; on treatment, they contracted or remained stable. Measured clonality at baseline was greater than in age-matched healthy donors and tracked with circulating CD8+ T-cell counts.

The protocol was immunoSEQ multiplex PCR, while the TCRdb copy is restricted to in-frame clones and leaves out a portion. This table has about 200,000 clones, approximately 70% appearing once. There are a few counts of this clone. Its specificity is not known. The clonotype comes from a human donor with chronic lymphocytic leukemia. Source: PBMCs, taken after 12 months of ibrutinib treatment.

As DNA, the CDR3 is TGTGCCAGCAGCCTTAATCGGGGGGACAATGAGCAGTTCTTC. Translation gives CASSLNRGDNEQFF. The chain joins TRBV4-2 to TRBJ2-1; TRBD2 agrees at 7 bases. This CDR3 comprises 14 residues. The V segment lost 4 bases and the J segment 5 bases; nucleotides outside the gene matches: 5. The germline CDR1 and CDR2 sequences are LGHNA and YNFKEQ.